These 3 T cell receptor beta chains originate from one sample sequenced in a study of blood T cell repertoires in COVID-19. Produced via immunoSEQ multiplex PCR; TCRdb's table is partial and in-frame only. The repertoire holds a few hundred thousand clones, with 85% as singletons. The sample comprised peripheral blood. The receptor source for this set is a woman under 30 with acute or convalescent COVID-19.

This chain links TRBV7-2 with TRBJ2-5, with 7 bases fitting TRBD1. Looked up from germline, CDR1 is SGHTA and CDR2 is FQGNSA. Trimming removed 3 bases from V and 2 bases from J; junction bases left unmatched: 3. CDR3 length: 14 amino acids. The CDR3 nucleotides are TGTGCCAGCAGCTTTGGGACAGTACAAGAGACCCAGTACTTC. It translates to CASSFGTVQETQYF.

The chain joins TRBV4-2 to TRBJ2-6; TRBD2 aligns across 7 bases. The ends lost 0 bases at V and 0 bases at J; junction bases unmatched: 11. CDR1 is LGHNA and CDR2 is YNFKEQ in the germline V gene. CDR3 length: 20 residues. CDR3 region: CASSQDVASGAYSGANVLTF. CDR3 nucleotides: TGTGCCAGCAGCCAAGATGTGGCGAGCGGGGCCTACTCTGGGGCCAACGTCCTGACTTTC.

A word on this clone: At the DNA level, this CDR3 is encoded by other sequences in the same sample as well. The V and J genes are TRBV7-9 and TRBJ2-1; 7 nucleotides align to TRBD1. J was trimmed by 2 bases and V by 1 base; bases with no gene match: 2. The germline CDR1 and CDR2 sequences are SEHNR and FQNEAQ (reference sequence). This CDR3 spans 15 amino acids. The chain's CDR3 is CASSLGQGAYNEQFF. The CDR3 nucleotides read TGTGCCAGCAGCTTAGGGCAGGGGGCCTACAATGAGCAGTTCTTC.